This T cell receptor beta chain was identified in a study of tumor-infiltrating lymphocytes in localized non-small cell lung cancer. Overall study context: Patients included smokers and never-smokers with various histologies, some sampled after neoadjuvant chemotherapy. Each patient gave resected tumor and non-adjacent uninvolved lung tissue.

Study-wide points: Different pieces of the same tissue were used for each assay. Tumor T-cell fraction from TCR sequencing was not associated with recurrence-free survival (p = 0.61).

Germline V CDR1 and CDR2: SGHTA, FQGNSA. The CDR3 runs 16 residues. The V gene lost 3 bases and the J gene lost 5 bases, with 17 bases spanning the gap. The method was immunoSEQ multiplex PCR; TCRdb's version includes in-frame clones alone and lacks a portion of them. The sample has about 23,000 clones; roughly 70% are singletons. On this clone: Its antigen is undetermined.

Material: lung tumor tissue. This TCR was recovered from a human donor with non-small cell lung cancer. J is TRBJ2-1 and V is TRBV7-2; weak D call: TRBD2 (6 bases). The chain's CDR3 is CASSFSNSGGNNEQFF. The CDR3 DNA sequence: TGTGCCAGCAGCTTCTCTAACTCCGGGGGAAACAATGAGCAGTTCTTC.